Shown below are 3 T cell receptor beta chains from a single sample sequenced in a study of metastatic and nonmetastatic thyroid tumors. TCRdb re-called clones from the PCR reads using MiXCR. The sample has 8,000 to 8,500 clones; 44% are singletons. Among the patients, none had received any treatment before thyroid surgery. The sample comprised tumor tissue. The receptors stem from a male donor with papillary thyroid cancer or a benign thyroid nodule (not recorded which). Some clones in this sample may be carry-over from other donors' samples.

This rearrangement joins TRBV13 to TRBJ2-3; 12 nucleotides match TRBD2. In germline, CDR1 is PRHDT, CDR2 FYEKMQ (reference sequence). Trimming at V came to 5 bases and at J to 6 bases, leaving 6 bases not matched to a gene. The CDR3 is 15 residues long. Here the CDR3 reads CASSRRLAGVDTQYF. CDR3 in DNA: TGTGCCAGCAGCCGACGACTAGCGGGAGTCGATACGCAGTATTTT.

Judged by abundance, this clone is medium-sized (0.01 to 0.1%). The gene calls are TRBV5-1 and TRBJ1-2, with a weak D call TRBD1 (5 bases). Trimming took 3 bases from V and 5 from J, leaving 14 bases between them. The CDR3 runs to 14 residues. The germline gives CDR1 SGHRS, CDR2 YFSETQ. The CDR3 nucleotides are TGCGCCAGCAGCTCAGAGTACGGGGCATATGGCTACACCTTC. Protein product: CASSSEYGAYGYTF.

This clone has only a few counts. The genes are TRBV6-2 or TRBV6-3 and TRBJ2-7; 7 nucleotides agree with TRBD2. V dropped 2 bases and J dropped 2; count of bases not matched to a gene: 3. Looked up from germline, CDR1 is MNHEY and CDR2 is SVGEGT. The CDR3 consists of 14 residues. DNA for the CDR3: TGTGCCAGCAGTTACCTAGCGGCCACCTACGAGCAGTACTTC. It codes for CASSYLAATYEQYF.